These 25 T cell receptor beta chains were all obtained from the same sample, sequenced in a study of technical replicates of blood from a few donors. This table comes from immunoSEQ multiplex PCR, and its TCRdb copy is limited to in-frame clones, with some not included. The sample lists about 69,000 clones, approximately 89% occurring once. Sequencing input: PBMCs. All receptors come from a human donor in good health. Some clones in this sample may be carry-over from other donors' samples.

The CDR3 is CASSYSRQGARGYTF. The CDR3 DNA is TGTGCCAGCAGTTACTCGAGGCAGGGGGCGAGGGGCTACACCTTC. J is TRBJ1-2 and V is TRBV6-5; 8 positions match TRBD1. CDR1 and CDR2 (germline): MNHEY, SVGAGI. The CDR3 covers 15 residues. The ends lost 0 bases at V and 8 bases at J; junction bases unmatched: 8.

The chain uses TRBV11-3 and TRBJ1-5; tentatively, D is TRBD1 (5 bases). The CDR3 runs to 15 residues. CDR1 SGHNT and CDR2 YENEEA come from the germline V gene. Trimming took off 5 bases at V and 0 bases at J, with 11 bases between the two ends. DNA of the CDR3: TGTGCCAGCAGCCAAGTGGGGCATAGCAATCAGCCCCAGCATTTT. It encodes CASSQVGHSNQPQHF.

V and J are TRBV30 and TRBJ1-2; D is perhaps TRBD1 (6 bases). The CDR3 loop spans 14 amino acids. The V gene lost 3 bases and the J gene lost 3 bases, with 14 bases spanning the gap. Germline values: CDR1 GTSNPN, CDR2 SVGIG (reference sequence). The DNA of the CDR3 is TGTGCCTGGAGGCAGCGGGGGGCGGACTATGGCTACACCTTC. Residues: CAWRQRGADYGYTF.

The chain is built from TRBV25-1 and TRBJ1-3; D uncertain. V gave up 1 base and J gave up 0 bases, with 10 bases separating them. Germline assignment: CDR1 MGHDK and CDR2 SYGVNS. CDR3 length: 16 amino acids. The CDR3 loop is CASSESLAYSGNTIYF. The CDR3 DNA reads TGTGCCAGCAGTGAATCACTAGCGTACTCTGGAAACACCATATATTTT.

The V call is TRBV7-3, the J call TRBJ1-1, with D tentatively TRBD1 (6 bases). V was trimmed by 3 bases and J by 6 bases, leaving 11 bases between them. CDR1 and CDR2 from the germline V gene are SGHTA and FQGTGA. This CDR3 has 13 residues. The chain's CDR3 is CASSFGGLSEAFF. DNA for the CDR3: TGTGCCAGCAGCTTCGGGGGGCTCTCTGAAGCTTTCTTT.

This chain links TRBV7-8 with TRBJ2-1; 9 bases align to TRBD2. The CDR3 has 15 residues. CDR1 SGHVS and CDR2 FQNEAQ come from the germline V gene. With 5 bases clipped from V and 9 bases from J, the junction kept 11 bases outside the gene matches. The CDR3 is CASSQRGIAGVEQFF. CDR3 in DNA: TGTGCCAGCAGCCAGCGGGGAATAGCGGGGGTTGAGCAGTTCTTC.

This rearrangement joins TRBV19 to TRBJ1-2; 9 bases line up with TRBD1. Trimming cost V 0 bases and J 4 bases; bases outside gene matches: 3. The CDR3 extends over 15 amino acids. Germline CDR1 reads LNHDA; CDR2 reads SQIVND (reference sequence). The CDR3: CASSIDGQGFYGYTF. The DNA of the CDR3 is TGTGCCAGTAGTATAGATGGACAGGGGTTCTATGGCTACACCTTC.

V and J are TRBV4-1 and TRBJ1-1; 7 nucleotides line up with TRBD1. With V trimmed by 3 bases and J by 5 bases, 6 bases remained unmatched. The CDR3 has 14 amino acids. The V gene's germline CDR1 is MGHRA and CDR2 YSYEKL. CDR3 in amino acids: CASSQVTGSTEAFF. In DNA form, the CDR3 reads TGCGCCAGCAGCCAGGTGACAGGGTCAACTGAAGCTTTCTTT.

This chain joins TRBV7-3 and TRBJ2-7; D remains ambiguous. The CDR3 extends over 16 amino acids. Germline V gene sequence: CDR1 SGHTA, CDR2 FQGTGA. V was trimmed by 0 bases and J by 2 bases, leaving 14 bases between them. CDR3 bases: TGTGCCAGCAGCTTAACGTTTGCGAAACCCCCCTACGAGCAGTACTTC. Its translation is CASSLTFAKPPYEQYF.

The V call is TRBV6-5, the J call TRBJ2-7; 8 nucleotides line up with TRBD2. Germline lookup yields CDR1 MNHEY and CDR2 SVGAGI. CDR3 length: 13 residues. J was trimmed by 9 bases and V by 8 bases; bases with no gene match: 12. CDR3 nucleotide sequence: TGTGCCAGCGAAGGACTAGCCGGGAGGGTGCAGTACTTC. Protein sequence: CASEGLAGRVQYF.

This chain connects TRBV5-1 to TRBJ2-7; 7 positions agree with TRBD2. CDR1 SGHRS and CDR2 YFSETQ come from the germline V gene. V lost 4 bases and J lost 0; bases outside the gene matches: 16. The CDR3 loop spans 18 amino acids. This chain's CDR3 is CASSPYLAAGEGSYEQYF. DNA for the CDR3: TGCGCCAGCAGCCCGTACCTAGCCGCGGGAGAGGGCTCCTACGAGCAGTACTTC.

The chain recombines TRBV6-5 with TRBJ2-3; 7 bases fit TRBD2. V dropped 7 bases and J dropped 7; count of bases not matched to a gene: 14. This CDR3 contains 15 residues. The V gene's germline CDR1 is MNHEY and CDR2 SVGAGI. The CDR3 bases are TGTGCCAGCAAACGAAGCGGGGACTACAGATATACGCAGTATTTT. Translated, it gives CASKRSGDYRYTQYF.

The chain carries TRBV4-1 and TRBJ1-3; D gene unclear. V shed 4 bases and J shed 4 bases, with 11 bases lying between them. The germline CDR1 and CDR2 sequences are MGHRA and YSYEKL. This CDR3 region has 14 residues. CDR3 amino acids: CASSRPSGGNTIYF. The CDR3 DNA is TGCGCCAGCAGCCGACCTTCGGGAGGAAACACCATATATTTT.

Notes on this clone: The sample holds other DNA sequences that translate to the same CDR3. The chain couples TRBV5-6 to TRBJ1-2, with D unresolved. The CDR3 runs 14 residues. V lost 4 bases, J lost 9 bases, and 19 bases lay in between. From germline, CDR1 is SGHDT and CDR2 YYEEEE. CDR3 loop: CASSPYDIYGSYTF. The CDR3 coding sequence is TGTGCCAGCAGCCCATATGATATCTATGGTAGCTACACCTTC. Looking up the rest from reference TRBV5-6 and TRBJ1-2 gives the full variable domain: DAGVTQSPTHLIKTRGQQVTLRCSPKSGHDTVSWYQQALGQGPQFIFQYYEEEERQRGNFPDRFSGHQFPNYSSELNVNALLLGDSALYLCASSPYDIYGSYTFGSGTRLTVV.

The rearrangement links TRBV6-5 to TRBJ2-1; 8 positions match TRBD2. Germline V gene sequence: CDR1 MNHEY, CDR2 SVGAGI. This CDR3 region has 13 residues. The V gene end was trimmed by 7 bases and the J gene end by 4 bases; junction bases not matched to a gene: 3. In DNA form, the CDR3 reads TGTGCCAGCAAGGCTAGCGGGTACAATGAGCAGTTCTTC. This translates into CASKASGYNEQFF.

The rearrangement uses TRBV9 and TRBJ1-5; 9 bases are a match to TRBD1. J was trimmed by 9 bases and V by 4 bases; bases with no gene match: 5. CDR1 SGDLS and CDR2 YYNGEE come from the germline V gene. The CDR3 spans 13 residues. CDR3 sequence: CASSSDRGGPQHF. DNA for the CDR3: TGTGCCAGCAGCTCGGACAGGGGCGGGCCCCAGCATTTT.

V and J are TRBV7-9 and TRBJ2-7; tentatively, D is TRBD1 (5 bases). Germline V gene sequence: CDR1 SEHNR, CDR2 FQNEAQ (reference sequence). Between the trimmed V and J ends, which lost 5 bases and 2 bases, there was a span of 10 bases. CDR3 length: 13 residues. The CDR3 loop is CASSPKGPYEQYF. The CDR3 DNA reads TGTGCCAGCAGCCCCAAGGGGCCCTACGAGCAGTACTTC.

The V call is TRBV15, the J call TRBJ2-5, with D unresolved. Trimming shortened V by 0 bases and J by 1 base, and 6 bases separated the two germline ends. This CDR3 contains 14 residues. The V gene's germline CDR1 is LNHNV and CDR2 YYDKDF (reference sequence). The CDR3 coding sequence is TGTGCCACCAGCAGAGATTATTCCCAAGAGACCCAGTACTTC. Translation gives CATSRDYSQETQYF.

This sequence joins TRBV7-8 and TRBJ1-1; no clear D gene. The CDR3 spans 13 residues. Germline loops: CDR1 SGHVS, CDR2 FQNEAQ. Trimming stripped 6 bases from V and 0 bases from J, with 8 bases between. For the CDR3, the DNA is TGTGCCAGCAGTCAAAATTTGAACACTGAAGCTTTCTTT. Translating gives CASSQNLNTEAFF.

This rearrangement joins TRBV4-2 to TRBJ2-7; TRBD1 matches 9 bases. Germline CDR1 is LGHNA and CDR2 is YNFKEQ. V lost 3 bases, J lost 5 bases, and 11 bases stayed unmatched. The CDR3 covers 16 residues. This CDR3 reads CASSQKTGTGSDEQYF. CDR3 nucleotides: TGTGCCAGCAGCCAGAAGACCGGGACAGGGAGCGACGAGCAGTACTTC.

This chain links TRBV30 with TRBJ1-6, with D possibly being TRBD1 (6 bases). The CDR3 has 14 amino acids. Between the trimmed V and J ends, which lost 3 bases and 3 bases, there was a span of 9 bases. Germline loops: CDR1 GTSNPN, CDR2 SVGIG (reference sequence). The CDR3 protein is CAWRPGVYNSPLHF. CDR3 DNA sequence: TGTGCCTGGAGGCCAGGGGTCTATAATTCACCCCTCCACTTT.

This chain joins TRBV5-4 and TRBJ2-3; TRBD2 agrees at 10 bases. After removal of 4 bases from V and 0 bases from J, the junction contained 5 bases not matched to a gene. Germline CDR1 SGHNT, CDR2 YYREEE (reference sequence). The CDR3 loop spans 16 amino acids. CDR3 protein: CASSRGLAESTDTQYF. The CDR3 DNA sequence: TGTGCCAGCAGCCGAGGACTAGCGGAAAGCACAGATACGCAGTATTTT.

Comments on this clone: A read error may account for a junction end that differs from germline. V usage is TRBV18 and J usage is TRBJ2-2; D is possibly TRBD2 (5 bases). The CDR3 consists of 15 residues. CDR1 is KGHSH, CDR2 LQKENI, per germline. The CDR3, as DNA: TGTGCCAGCTCCACACGGGGAACGAAAACCGGGGAGCTGTTTTTT. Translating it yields CASSTRGTKTGELFF.

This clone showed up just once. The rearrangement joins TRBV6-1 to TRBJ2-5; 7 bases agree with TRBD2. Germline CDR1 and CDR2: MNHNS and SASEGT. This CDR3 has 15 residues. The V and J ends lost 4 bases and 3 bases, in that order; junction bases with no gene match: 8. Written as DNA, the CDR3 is TGTGCCAGCAGTGGGGCTGGGCTAGCGGAAGAGACCCAGTACTTC. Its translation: CASSGAGLAEETQYF.

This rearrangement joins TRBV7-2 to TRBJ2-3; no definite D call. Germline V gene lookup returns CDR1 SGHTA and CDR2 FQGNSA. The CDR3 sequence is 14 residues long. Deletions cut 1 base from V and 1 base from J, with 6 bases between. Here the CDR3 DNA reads TGTGCCAGCAGCTTAGATCCAGGCACAGATACGCAGTATTTT. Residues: CASSLDPGTDTQYF.